This T cell receptor (beta chain) was recorded in a study of cytomegalovirus exposure and HLA in healthy donors. The V and J ends lost 3 bases and 6 bases respectively, with 9 bases between them. The CDR3 contains 12 residues. CDR1 is MNHEY, CDR2 SMNVEV, per germline (reference sequence). The PCR contained 60 Vbeta and 13 Jbeta primers. Clones were sequenced by immunoSEQ multiplex PCR, and TCRdb holds only the in-frame ones, with some missing. Altogether 100,000 to 150,000 clones are present, approximately 80% being singletons, with the ten largest covering under 6.5%. The TCR comes from a man aged 18 to 29 in good health and CMV-seropositive. Sequenced material: PBMCs. The J gene is TRBJ2-7, the V gene TRBV27; D is perhaps TRBD1 (5 bases). CDR3 in DNA: TGTGCCAGCAGTTTTAGGGGCGGCGAGCAGTACTTC. It encodes CASSFRGGEQYF.